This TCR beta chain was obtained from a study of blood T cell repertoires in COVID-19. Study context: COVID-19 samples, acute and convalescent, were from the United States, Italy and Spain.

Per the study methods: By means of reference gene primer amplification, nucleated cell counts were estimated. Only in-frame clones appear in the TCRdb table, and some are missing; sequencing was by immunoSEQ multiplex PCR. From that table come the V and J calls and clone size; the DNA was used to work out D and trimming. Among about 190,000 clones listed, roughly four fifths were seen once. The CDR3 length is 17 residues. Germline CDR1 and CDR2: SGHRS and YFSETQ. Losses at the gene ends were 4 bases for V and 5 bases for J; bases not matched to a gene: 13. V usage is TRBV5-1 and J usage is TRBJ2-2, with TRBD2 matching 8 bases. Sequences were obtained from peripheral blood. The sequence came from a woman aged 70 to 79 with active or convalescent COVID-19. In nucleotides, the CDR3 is TGCGCCAGCAGCGGGACTCAAAGCGGGAGAGGAACCGGGGAGCTGTTTTTT. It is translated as CASSGTQSGRGTGELFF.